These 26 T cell receptor beta chains were all obtained from the same sample, sequenced in a study of blood T cell repertoires in COVID-19. Sequencing was performed with immunoSEQ multiplex PCR; in TCRdb, only in-frame clones are kept and a portion is missing. The data contain around 65,000 clones, about 82% of them singletons. Sequences were obtained from peripheral blood. These receptors all come from a human donor in a cohort sampled during active COVID-19.

The chain uses TRBV7-3 and TRBJ2-7; 12 bases agree with TRBD1. In germline, CDR1 is SGHTA, CDR2 FQGTGA. The CDR3 length is 13 residues. The junction had 5 bases not matched to a gene; V was cut back by 5 bases and J by 9 bases. CDR3 coding DNA: TGTGCCAGCAGCGGGGACAGGGGGCGCGTGCAGTACTTC. This translates into CASSGDRGRVQYF.

V gene TRBV5-6 combines with J gene TRBJ2-2; 9 bases agree with TRBD1. The CDR3 runs 15 residues. Germline-derived CDR1 and CDR2 are SGHDT and YYEEEE. V trimming: 4 bases; J trimming: 6 bases; junction bases outside the gene matches: 7. CDR3 bases: TGTGCCAGCAGCGTGGACAGGGGATCCGCCGGGGAGCTGTTTTTT. Its protein product is CASSVDRGSAGELFF.

The gene calls are TRBV3-1 (or the pseudogene TRBV3-2) and TRBJ1-5; TRBD1 might be the D (6 bases). The CDR3 is 14 amino acids. V lost 4 bases, J lost 3 bases, and 10 bases lay in between. Germline CDR1 reads LGHDT; CDR2 reads YNNKEL (reference sequence). The CDR3 loop is CASSPHRDNQPQHF. Here the CDR3 DNA reads TGTGCCAGCAGCCCCCACAGGGACAATCAGCCCCAGCATTTT.

The V call is TRBV7-2, the J call TRBJ1-1; TRBD1 is a possible D gene (5 bases). V was shortened by 4 bases and J by 5 bases, with 20 bases between the two germline ends. The CDR3 totals 16 residues. Germline CDR1 is SGHTA and CDR2 is FQGNSA. CDR3 sequence: CASSYRGTQVGTEAFF. The CDR3 nucleotides are TGTGCCAGCAGCTACCGGGGGACCCAGGTAGGGACTGAAGCTTTCTTT.

The chain combines TRBV2 with TRBJ2-7, with TRBD2 matching over 7 bases. J was trimmed by 6 bases and V by 7 bases; bases with no gene match: 6. CDR3 length equals 12 residues. Germline CDR1 is SNHLY and CDR2 is FYNNEI. This CDR3 reads CASTPGGGEQYF. The CDR3 DNA reads as TGTGCCAGCACCCCTGGGGGGGGCGAGCAGTACTTC. The variable domain in full, with the rest retrieved from reference TRBV2 and TRBJ2-7, is EPEVTQTPSHQVTQMGQEVILRCVPISNHLYFYWYRQILGQKVEFLVSFYNNEISEKSEIFDDQFSVERPDGSNFTLKIRSTKLEDSAMYFCASTPGGGEQYFGPGTRLTVT.

This chain joins TRBV7-2 and TRBJ1-1; 8 positions match TRBD1. Germline CDR1 is SGHTA and CDR2 is FQGNSA. V lost 2 bases and J lost 3; bases outside the gene matches: 5. The CDR3 is 15 residues long. The CDR3 DNA sequence: TGTGCCAGCAGCTTATCGGGACAGGTGTACACTGAAGCTTTCTTT. Its translation: CASSLSGQVYTEAFF.

This clone was detected once. The J gene is TRBJ2-7, the V gene TRBV4-1; 7 bases align to TRBD2. The J segment lost 2 bases and the V segment lost 1 base, leaving 5 bases of the junction unmatched. This CDR3 is 15 amino acids long. Germline loops: CDR1 MGHRA, CDR2 YSYEKL. CDR3 amino acids: CASSQGERGTYEQYF. The CDR3 DNA sequence: TGCGCCAGCAGCCAAGGCGAGCGGGGTACCTACGAGCAGTACTTC.

This chain joins TRBV2 and TRBJ2-3; 9 bases align to TRBD1. Germline CDR1 SNHLY, CDR2 FYNNEI. The V and J ends lost 6 bases and 1 base, in that order; junction bases with no gene match: 8. The CDR3 is 16 residues long. CDR3 sequence: CASSSDRGIGTDTQYF. The CDR3 nucleotides are TGTGCCAGCAGCAGCGACAGGGGGATCGGCACAGATACGCAGTATTTT.

This clone has just one count. At the DNA level, this CDR3 is encoded by other sequences in the same sample as well. Written as DNA, the CDR3 is TGTGCCAGCACCAAGGGGGCTAACTATGGCTACACCTTC. This codes for CASTKGANYGYTF. The rearrangement links TRBV28 to TRBJ1-2; D is possibly TRBD1 (6 bases). Trimming removed 7 bases at V and 0 bases at J, with 9 bases between. Germline CDR1 is MDHEN and CDR2 is SYDVKM. This CDR3 is 13 amino acids long.

J is TRBJ2-5 and V is TRBV21-1; the D call of TRBD1 is as the table states it, not checked on the DNA. TRBV21-1 is a recognized pseudogene. There are 14 residues in the CDR3. The CDR3 is CASSRGTGLETQYF. The CDR3 region has the DNA TGTGCCAGCAGCAGGGGGACAGGGCTAGAGACCCAGTACTTC.

This chain connects TRBV7-9 to TRBJ2-6; 12 nucleotides agree with TRBD2. V gave up 5 bases and J gave up 4 bases; unmatched junction bases: 12. This CDR3 is built from 19 residues. CDR1 SEHNR and CDR2 FQNEAQ come from the germline V gene (reference sequence). The CDR3 loop is CASSQTSGGLDSGANVLTF. The CDR3 DNA reads TGTGCCAGCAGCCAGACTAGCGGGGGACTAGATTCCGGGGCCAACGTCCTGACTTTC.

V usage is TRBV10-3 and J usage is TRBJ1-1; 8 nucleotides line up with TRBD1. The germline V gene encodes CDR1 ENHRY and CDR2 SYGVKD. J was trimmed by 6 bases and V by 4 bases; bases with no gene match: 4. The CDR3 is 13 amino acids. In nucleotides, the CDR3 is TGTGCCATCAGTGGCAGGGGGCAGTCTGAAGCTTTCTTT. It translates to CAISGRGQSEAFF.

The chain employs TRBV4-1 and TRBJ2-3; unclear D gene. CDR3 size: 16 residues. Germline CDR1 is MGHRA and CDR2 is YSYEKL. The germline V and J ends were trimmed by 1 base and 2 bases, with 13 bases remaining between them. The CDR3 DNA reads TGCGCCAGCAGCCAAGGCCCGGCGCGGCTCACAGATACGCAGTATTTT. Translated: CASSQGPARLTDTQYF.

This chain's CDR3 is CASSVAGGAPGYTF. DNA of the CDR3: TGTGCCAGCAGCGTAGCTGGAGGGGCGCCTGGCTACACCTTC. The rearrangement uses TRBV9 and TRBJ1-2; the D gene is possibly TRBD1 (5 bases). This CDR3 comprises 14 residues. The germline CDR1 and CDR2 sequences are SGDLS and YYNGEE. The germline V and J ends were trimmed by 0 bases and 7 bases, with 13 bases remaining between them.

This rearrangement joins TRBV9 to TRBJ2-5; TRBD2 agrees at 11 bases. V trimming: 4 bases; J trimming: 5 bases; junction bases outside the gene matches: 13. Germline V gives CDR1 SGDLS, CDR2 YYNGEE. This CDR3 region has 17 residues. As DNA, the CDR3 is TGTGCCAGCAGCCCCCGGGTAGCGGGGGGGTCATGGGAGACCCAGTACTTC. Translating gives CASSPRVAGGSWETQYF.

As for this clone: One end of the junction fails to match germline, which may point to a read error. The DNA of the CDR3 is TGTGCCAGCTCCCCACTAGCTTCCCAAGAGACCCAGTACTTC. It codes for CASSPLASQETQYF. V usage is TRBV18 and J usage is TRBJ2-5, with a tentative D call TRBD2 (6 bases). Germline V lookup: CDR1 KGHSH, CDR2 LQKENI. The CDR3 is 14 residues long.

The V and J genes are TRBV9 and TRBJ2-7, with a weak D call TRBD1 (6 bases). The CDR3 runs 14 residues. The germline V and J ends were trimmed by 4 bases and 0 bases, with 11 bases remaining between them. Germline lookup yields CDR1 SGDLS and CDR2 YYNGEE. CDR3 protein: CASSPWTDSYEQYF. The DNA for the CDR3 is TGTGCCAGCAGCCCCTGGACAGACTCCTACGAGCAGTACTTC. Full variable domain (rest looked up from reference TRBV9 and TRBJ2-7): DSGVTQTPKHLITATGQRVTLRCSPRSGDLSVYWYQQSLDQGLQFLIQYYNGEERAKGNILERFSAQQFPDLHSELNLSSLELGDSALYFCASSPWTDSYEQYFGPGTRLTVT.

This clone showed up just once. For the CDR3, the DNA is TGTGCCAGCAGCTACGACAGCTCCTACGAGCAGTACTTC. Its translation: CASSYDSSYEQYF. This rearrangement joins TRBV11-2 to TRBJ2-7, with D tentatively TRBD1 (5 bases). The V and J ends lost 4 bases and 0 bases respectively, with 7 bases between them. The germline gives CDR1 SGHAT, CDR2 FQNNGV. This CDR3 comprises 13 residues.

This chain uses TRBV2 with TRBJ1-2, with D uncertain. V lost 6 bases, J lost 8 bases, and 13 bases lay in between. Germline CDR1 SNHLY, CDR2 FYNNEI. The CDR3 spans 12 residues. This CDR3 is CASRREDPGYTF. The CDR3 DNA sequence: TGTGCCAGCAGGAGAGAAGATCCCGGCTACACCTTC.

The chain recombines TRBV7-2 with TRBJ1-1; 9 bases fit TRBD1. Germline V gene sequence: CDR1 SGHTA, CDR2 FQGNSA. Trimming at V came to 5 bases and at J to 11 bases, leaving 9 bases not matched to a gene. CDR3 length: 13 residues. The CDR3 bases are TGTGCCAGCAGCCGCAGGGGACAGGGAACGGCTTTCTTT. It translates to CASSRRGQGTAFF.

The chain recombines TRBV7-9 with TRBJ1-1; perhaps TRBD1 as D (6 bases). This CDR3 is built from 15 residues. Trimming took off 0 bases at V and 5 bases at J, with 13 bases between the two ends. Germline loops: CDR1 SEHNR, CDR2 FQNEAQ (reference sequence). The CDR3 loop reads CASSLASQGGTEAFF. CDR3 coding DNA: TGTGCCAGCAGCTTAGCGTCACAGGGAGGGACTGAAGCTTTCTTT. Combining the CDR3 with reference TRBV7-9 and TRBJ1-1 gives the whole variable domain DTGVSQNPRHKITKRGQNVTFRCDPISEHNRLYWYRQTLGQGPEFLTYFQNEAQLEKSRLLSDRFSAERPKGSFSTLEIQRTEQGDSAMYLCASSLASQGGTEAFFGQGTRLTVV.

This clone was counted between two and nine times. This chain uses TRBV7-6 with TRBJ2-5, with 10 bases matching TRBD2. The CDR3 extends over 17 amino acids. Per germline, CDR1 SGHVS and CDR2 FNYEAQ. V lost 3 bases and J lost 5; bases outside the gene matches: 12. CDR3 loop: CASSFGDDSGGQETQYF. The CDR3 DNA is TGTGCCAGCAGCTTCGGGGATGATAGCGGGGGGCAGGAGACCCAGTACTTC.

The chain couples TRBV10-3 to TRBJ1-1; D may be TRBD1 (6 bases). The CDR3 sequence is 15 residues long. The germline V and J ends were trimmed by 2 bases and 4 bases, with 14 bases remaining between them. Germline V gene data show CDR1 as ENHRY and CDR2 as SYGVKD. The CDR3 DNA sequence: TGTGCCATCAGTGAGGTCGGGACAACAAGCACTGAAGCTTTCTTT. Protein product: CAISEVGTTSTEAFF.

This chain joins TRBV3-1 (or the pseudogene TRBV3-2) and TRBJ2-1; D is possibly TRBD1 (6 bases). CDR1 and CDR2 from the germline V gene are LGHDT and YNNKEL (reference sequence). This CDR3 has 18 residues. The V and J ends lost 0 bases and 0 bases respectively, with 15 bases between them. In DNA form, the CDR3 reads TGTGCCAGCAGCCAAGATCTCTACAGGGAAAGCTCCTACAATGAGCAGTTCTTC. This translates into CASSQDLYRESSYNEQFF.

The gene calls are TRBV5-1 and TRBJ2-7; 8 nucleotides align to TRBD1. CDR1 and CDR2 (germline): SGHRS, YFSETQ. J gave up 5 bases and V 4 bases, and 11 bases lay outside the gene matches. This CDR3 region has 15 residues. The CDR3: CASSPTSGGQDEQYF. The DNA for the CDR3 is TGCGCCAGCAGCCCAACTTCAGGGGGCCAGGACGAGCAGTACTTC. The full variable domain, its missing parts supplied by reference TRBV5-1 and TRBJ2-7, is KAGVTQTPRYLIKTRGQQVTLSCSPISGHRSVSWYQQTPGQGLQFLFEYFSETQRNKGNFPGRFSGRQFSNSRSEMNVSTLELGDSALYLCASSPTSGGQDEQYFGPGTRLTVT.

The rearrangement links TRBV24-1 to TRBJ2-1; 7 bases agree with TRBD2. CDR3 length: 14 amino acids. V lost 5 bases, J lost 6 bases, and 6 bases stayed unmatched. The V gene's germline CDR1 is KGHDR and CDR2 SFDVKD. CDR3 in amino acids: CATSVGGRSNEQFF. CDR3 bases: TGTGCCACCAGTGTCGGGGGGAGGTCCAATGAGCAGTTCTTC.